The present TCR beta chain was sequenced within a study of T-cell reconstitution after alpha-beta-depleted transplantation in children. Construction of the TCRbeta library involved unique molecular identifiers. Using its own MiXCR run on the PCR reads, TCRdb lists one record per CDR3 protein. Of approximately 200,000 distinct CDR3 sequences listed, approximately 15% were seen once; the top ten hold roughly 13%. The input for sequencing was PBMCs from the stem cell graft donor, taken from the stem cell graft. The source of this sequence is a human donor who donated a stem cell graft to a child with acute lymphoblastic leukemia.

The CDR3 protein is CASSSMTSGRIPILFLGQFF. The CDR3 DNA sequence: TGTGCCAGCAGCTCAATGACTAGCGGGAGAATCCCTATATTATTCCTGGGGCAGTTCTTC. This rearrangement joins TRBV11-1 to TRBJ2-1; 12 bases align to TRBD2. This CDR3 is 20 amino acids long. Germline V lookup: CDR1 SGHAT, CDR2 FQDESV (reference sequence). Trimming removed 4 bases from V and 12 bases from J; junction bases left unmatched: 25. Full variable domain (remainder filled in from reference TRBV11-1 and TRBJ2-1): EAEVAQSPRYKITEKSQAVAFWCDPISGHATLYWYRQILGQGPELLVQFQDESVVDDSQLPKDRFSAERLKGVDSTLKIQPAELGDSAMYLCASSSMTSGRIPILFLGQFFGPGTRLTVL.